The entry below gives a single T cell receptor (beta chain) sequence along with its context. Its antigen remains undetermined. No qualities accompany the bases; no much larger clone lies one base away. The germline V gene provides CDR1 LGHNA and CDR2 YSLEER. Trimmed from V: 1 base; trimmed from J: 2 bases; junction bases lacking a gene match: 8. From cysteine to phenylalanine, the CDR3 is 16 amino acids long. The read is trimmed to its CDR3 DNA, 48 bases read in frame from base 1. The immunoSEQ Assay, a bias-controlled multiplex PCR, was used to amplify TCRbeta CDR3 regions from genomic DNA. Processing in the source paper ran as follows. The number of nucleated cells in each sample was estimated from the amplification of reference gene primers within the assay. To quantify the absolute abundance of each unique TCRbeta CDR3 rearrangement, sequence reads were collapsed and filtered. Productive Simpson clonality was computed per sample as the square root of Simpson's diversity index over productive rearrangements. The source is immuneACCESS, and TCRdb retained only in-frame sequences with V and J called. Part of the clones is not carried over; for the studies checked, unresolved V genes explain less than half of this, and the remainder is unexplained. The V and J calls and clone size come from that table; D and trimming were worked out from the DNA. A total of a few hundred thousand clones appear in this sample, around 86% of them only once. Around 4% of the sample is held by the ten biggest clonotypes.

The data derive from a study of blood T cell repertoires in COVID-19 (dated by TCRdb to 2020 to 2021). Turning to the overall study: The collaborator samples originated in the United States, Italy and Spain and spanned the acute and convalescent phases of COVID-19. The prospective study material was composed of cDNA or gDNA derived from T cells, B-cell-depleted T cells, or PBMCs. Subjects who had been exposed to COVID-19, were actively infected with it, or had recovered from it provided the deeply sampled blood TCRbeta repertoires that made up the dataset. The repertoires were released in a freely available public database intended as a resource for research on the immune response to SARS-CoV-2. The samples were drawn from two sources: the first 160 participants of the ongoing ImmuneRACE study, and 950 to 1,500 subjects contributed by 6 global collaborators. Nearly every sample came with metadata listing a de-identified subject ID, COVID-19 status, age in years and sex. Where available, HLA class I and class II types were taken from metadata supplied by the sample provider and were not determined by assay-based typing. Results and caveats for the whole study, not just this receptor: How much clinical and demographic metadata was included differed by source and by participant, and the metadata was provided uncurated.

Participants in the prospective study were aged about 18 to 100 years, lived in 20 to 30 United States geographic areas, and enrolled through a virtual design. To assign participants to cohorts, the prospective study relied on clinical history that participants themselves reported in a screening survey and a study questionnaire. Each participant in the prospective study had whole blood, serum and a nasopharyngeal or oropharyngeal swab collected by mobile phlebotomists. Participants in the prospective study had the option to provide additional blood draws and questionnaires over an approximately 2-month period. Before DNA extraction, blood samples from the prospective study were shipped at room temperature or frozen.

The sequencing input was PBMCs or T cells enriched from blood (not recorded which). This sequence originates from a middle-aged woman with acute COVID-19. The V and J genes are TRBV4-3 and TRBJ2-7; 7 central nucleotides agree with TRBD2. The CDR3 is CASSQAGEGNPYEQYF. The DNA sequence follows: TGCGCCAGCAGCCAAGCGGGGGAGGGGAATCCCTACGAGCAGTACTTC.